The entry below describes one T cell receptor beta chain. Assay: immunoSEQ multiplex PCR; the TCRdb copy retains only in-frame clones and omits some. The sample carries roughly 1,600,000 clones, 97% to 99% recorded once. These data come from a study of shared clonotypes between healthy human individuals. Trimming removed 3 bases at V and 0 bases at J, with 9 bases between. The CDR3 is made up of 15 amino acids. Germline V CDR1 and CDR2: KGHSH, LQKENI. The study drew all its donors from Caucasian adults living in Nashville, Tennessee. Sequenced input: naive CD4+ T cells sorted from blood. Described subset: CD45RA+ positively selected. The clonotype originates from a man aged 30 to 45 in good health. The chain has TRBV18 and TRBJ2-1, with D tentatively TRBD1 (5 bases). CDR3 in amino acids: CASSPSQGSYNEQFF. The CDR3 DNA sequence: TGTGCCAGCTCACCTTCCCAGGGCTCCTACAATGAGCAGTTCTTC. The complete variable domain, with remaining parts taken from reference TRBV18 and TRBJ2-1, reads NAGVMQNPRHLVRRRGQEARLRCSPMKGHSHVYWYRQLPEEGLKFMVYLQKENIIDESGMPKERFSAEFPKEGPSILRIQQVVRGDSAAYFCASSPSQGSYNEQFFGPGTRLTVL.